A single sample gave rise to the 27 T cell receptor beta chains below, sequenced in a study of identical twins. In TCRdb, the 5' RACE reads were re-called with MiXCR into one record per CDR3 protein. The sample consists of approximately 1.8 million distinct CDR3 sequences, roughly 35% of them appearing once. Source material: cord blood. These receptor sequences come from a newborn girl in good health.

This clonotype was picked up many times. CDR3 bases: TGCGCCAGCAGCTTGGGCGGACACCAAGAGACCCAGTACTTC. This sequence encodes CASSLGGHQETQYF. The rearrangement links TRBV5-1 to TRBJ2-5; D is unclear. The V and J ends lost 0 bases and 0 bases respectively, with 6 bases between them. The CDR3 extends over 14 amino acids. CDR1 and CDR2 from the germline V gene are SGHRS and YFSETQ.

This clonotype was counted a single time. The chain is built from TRBV3-1 and TRBJ1-2, with D perhaps TRBD1 (5 bases). This CDR3 comprises 15 residues. Trimming pared 3 bases from V and 4 bases from J, leaving 15 bases between. The germline V gene encodes CDR1 LGHDT and CDR2 YNNKEL (reference sequence). The CDR3 loop reads CASSQSIDSPYGYTF. As DNA, the CDR3 is TGTGCCAGCAGCCAGTCTATTGACAGTCCCTATGGCTACACCTTC.

The table lists this clonotype with a few counts. The chain has TRBV6-1 and TRBJ2-4; D is unclear. V was clipped by 1 base and J by 1 base, with 23 bases between them. Germline CDR1 MNHNS, CDR2 SASEGT. The CDR3 has 20 residues. For the CDR3, the DNA is TGTGCCAGCAGTGAAGGACTTAGGGCTCTATCGTACGTGGCCAAAAACATTCAGTACTTC. The encoded protein is CASSEGLRALSYVAKNIQYF.

The chain couples TRBV2 to TRBJ2-1; D uncertain. V was cut by 6 bases and J by 11 bases, with 14 bases left in between. The CDR3 is 12 residues long. Per germline, CDR1 SNHLY and CDR2 FYNNEI. The CDR3 is CASRGLGYKQFF. The CDR3 DNA sequence: TGTGCCAGCAGAGGGCTAGGGTATAAGCAGTTCTTC.

The V gene is TRBV12-3 or TRBV12-4, the J gene TRBJ1-1; D perhaps matches TRBD1 (5 bases). V was pared by 5 bases and J by 8 bases, with 12 bases between. The CDR3 has 12 residues. In DNA, the CDR3 is TGTGCCAGCAGTCGCCGCAGGGTGGAAGCTTTCTTT. Translating it yields CASSRRRVEAFF.

This clonotype was seen a handful of times. This chain joins TRBV20-1 and TRBJ2-4, with no clear D. The end of the DNA is better explained by TRBJ2-7, so the J call may be wrong. CDR1 is DFQATT, CDR2 SNEGSKA, per germline (reference sequence). The CDR3 is 15 residues long. This CDR3 is CSAPSQQRQHYEQYF. In DNA form, the CDR3 reads TGCAGTGCCCCAAGCCAACAAAGACAACACTACGAGCAGTACTTC.

The chain has TRBV20-1 and TRBJ2-5; 11 nucleotides agree with TRBD2. Gene TRBJ2-7 matches the end of the DNA better, so the J call may be wrong. Germline CDR1 DFQATT, CDR2 SNEGSKA (reference sequence). CDR3 length: 14 amino acids. The CDR3 here is CSAHTSGRNHEQYF. In nucleotides, the CDR3 is TGCAGTGCTCACACTAGCGGGAGAAACCACGAGCAGTACTTC.

The CDR3 nucleotides are TGTGCCAGTACCACAGGGTATAGCAATCAGCCCCAGCATTTT. Residues: CASTTGYSNQPQHF. The chain couples TRBV2 to TRBJ1-5; a possible D gene is TRBD1 (6 bases). Between the trimmed V and J ends, which lost 9 bases and 0 bases, there was a span of 12 bases. Germline loops: CDR1 SNHLY, CDR2 FYNNEI. The CDR3 totals 14 residues.

The chain recombines TRBV3-1 with TRBJ2-7; possibly TRBD2 for D (6 bases). The germline gives CDR1 LGHDT, CDR2 YNNKEL (reference sequence). Trimming shortened V by 10 bases and J by 2 bases, and 15 bases separated the two germline ends. This CDR3 spans 13 amino acids. For the CDR3, the DNA is TGTGCCACCAGACAATCGGGGGCCTACGAGCAGTACTTC. Residues: CATRQSGAYEQYF.

This clonotype was recorded a few times. The chain links TRBV3-1 to TRBJ1-1; no definite D call. This CDR3 has 13 amino acids. The germline gives CDR1 LGHDT, CDR2 YNNKEL (reference sequence). V lost 4 bases to trimming and J lost 6 bases, with 12 bases between them. CDR3 amino acids: CASSPRRVAEAFF. The CDR3 coding sequence is TGTGCCAGCAGCCCTCGTCGGGTGGCTGAAGCTTTCTTT.

In the case of this clonotype: A read error is likely, as this CDR3 ends without the conserved phenylalanine or tryptophan. The V gene is TRBV5-5, the J gene TRBJ2-7; D assignment may be TRBD1 or TRBD2 (5 bases each). The CDR3 consists of 15 residues. The germline CDR1 and CDR2 sequences are SGHKS and YYEKEE (reference sequence). With 3 bases removed from V and 1 base from J, the gap between germline ends came to 14 bases. CDR3 DNA sequence: TGTGCCAGCAGCTCGGGGTGGGACCCGTCCTACGAGCAGTACTTA. The encoded protein is CASSSGWDPSYEQYL.

This clonotype turned up a few times. The chain recombines TRBV20-1 with TRBJ1-1, with 8 bases lining up with TRBD1. Looked up from germline, CDR1 is DFQATT and CDR2 is SNEGSKA (reference sequence). This CDR3 spans 14 amino acids. Trimming took 4 bases from V and 5 from J; bases not matched to a gene: 9. CDR3 sequence: CSATAHDRGTEAFF. The DNA for the CDR3 is TGCAGTGCTACCGCTCACGACAGGGGAACTGAAGCTTTCTTT.

This clonotype was seen many times. This rearrangement joins TRBV29-1 to TRBJ2-3, with D possibly matching TRBD2 (5 bases). The CDR3 sequence is 14 residues long. Germline V gene lookup returns CDR1 SQVTM and CDR2 ANQGSEA. Trimming left V 5 bases short and J 0 bases short, with 12 bases between. The CDR3 DNA reads as TGCAGCGTTCACTCAGCGGCTAGCACAGATACGCAGTATTTT. Protein product: CSVHSAASTDTQYF.

A note on this clonotype: It may be a read error: a sequence one base away is much more abundant. This sequence joins TRBV29-1 and TRBJ2-7; D is unresolved. Trimming left V 0 bases short and J 0 bases short, with 9 bases between. The CDR3 totals 14 residues. Germline CDR1 is SQVTM and CDR2 is ANQGSEA. The CDR3 nucleotides read TGCAGCGTTGAAGATCGAGGCTACTCCTACGAGCAGTACTTC. It encodes CSVEDRGYSYEQYF.

This clonotype appeared a few times. This chain joins TRBV4-1 and TRBJ2-5, with TRBD1 matching 11 bases. The CDR3 is 16 amino acids. CDR1 is MGHRA and CDR2 is YSYEKL in the germline V gene. Unmatched junction bases numbered 1, after V lost 0 bases and J lost 1 base. As DNA, the CDR3 is TGCGCCAGCAGCCAAGATGGGACAGGGGGCCAAGAGACCCAGTACTTC. It specifies CASSQDGTGGQETQYF.

Ten or more counts support this clonotype. The chain couples TRBV5-1 to TRBJ1-4; 7 nucleotides match TRBD1. Germline V gene sequence: CDR1 SGHRS, CDR2 YFSETQ. This CDR3 has 13 amino acids. Trimming at V came to 4 bases and at J to 5 bases, leaving 2 bases not matched to a gene. CDR3: CASSPGQNEKLFF. The CDR3 DNA is TGCGCCAGCAGCCCGGGACAGAATGAAAAACTGTTTTTT. Full variable domain (missing parts from reference TRBV5-1 and TRBJ1-4): KAGVTQTPRYLIKTRGQQVTLSCSPISGHRSVSWYQQTPGQGLQFLFEYFSETQRNKGNFPGRFSGRQFSNSRSEMNVSTLELGDSALYLCASSPGQNEKLFFGSGTQLSVL.

This clonotype was recorded a few times. The V call is TRBV20-1, the J call TRBJ2-3; D is perhaps TRBD2 (6 bases). Germline CDR1 DFQATT, CDR2 SNEGSKA (reference sequence). The CDR3 is 13 amino acids. Trimming pared 4 bases from V and 1 base from J, leaving 9 bases between. The CDR3: CSAIPSGTDTQYF. The CDR3 region has the DNA TGCAGTGCTATACCTAGCGGCACAGATACGCAGTATTTT.

Details on this clonotype: The junction shows a germline mismatch at one end, possibly a read error. The CDR3 spells CASSDRTNCGYTF. DNA for the CDR3: TGTGCCAGCAGCGACAGGACTAACTGTGGCTACACCTTC. The chain recombines TRBV7-9 with TRBJ1-2; D is possibly TRBD1 (6 bases). This CDR3 is 13 amino acids long. CDR1 is SEHNR, CDR2 FQNEAQ, per germline (reference sequence).

The chain has TRBV12-3 or TRBV12-4 and TRBJ1-1; maybe TRBD1 (6 bases). This CDR3 comprises 15 residues. V lost 6 bases to trimming and J lost 1 base, with 15 bases between them. In DNA form, the CDR3 reads TGTGCCAGCAGCCCCGGGGGGGCGGGGAACACTGAAGCTTTCTTT. Its translation is CASSPGGAGNTEAFF.

V and J are TRBV27 and TRBJ2-1, with TRBD1 identical over 9 bases. Losses at the gene ends were 5 bases for V and 1 base for J; bases not matched to a gene: 3. The germline gives CDR1 MNHEY, CDR2 SMNVEV (reference sequence). This CDR3 is built from 15 residues. In DNA form, the CDR3 reads TGTGCCAGCAGTCAACAGGGGGCTTCCTACAATGAGCAGTTCTTC. It encodes CASSQQGASYNEQFF.

This clonotype has a count of ten or more. This chain uses TRBV5-1 with TRBJ1-2, with 9 bases matching TRBD1. The CDR3 is 14 residues long. The V and J ends lost 1 base and 6 bases, in that order; junction bases with no gene match: 4. From germline, CDR1 is SGHRS and CDR2 YFSETQ. This CDR3 reads CASSLTGQGDGYTF. CDR3 nucleotides: TGCGCCAGCAGCTTGACGGGACAGGGCGATGGCTACACCTTC.

The V and J genes are TRBV25-1 and TRBJ1-1, with a weak D call TRBD1 (5 bases). Germline V gene data show CDR1 as MGHDK and CDR2 as SYGVNS. The germline V and J ends were trimmed by 1 base and 0 bases, with 12 bases remaining between them. The CDR3 spans 16 residues. The CDR3 region is CASSESPQGVNTEAFF. The CDR3 DNA reads TGTGCCAGCAGTGAATCTCCCCAGGGAGTGAACACTGAAGCTTTCTTT.

The rearrangement uses TRBV27 and TRBJ2-3, with D hard to call. The ends were cut back, 2 bases at V and 5 bases at J, with 8 bases in the middle. CDR3 length: 13 amino acids. CDR1 is MNHEY, CDR2 SMNVEV, per germline (reference sequence). The CDR3 region has the DNA TGTGCCAGCAGTTTAGATTTTGGAGATACGCAGTATTTT. It codes for CASSLDFGDTQYF.

The chain recombines TRBV12-3 or TRBV12-4 with TRBJ2-5; a possible D gene is TRBD1 (6 bases). V was cut by 5 bases and J by 5 bases, with 15 bases left in between. The CDR3 covers 14 residues. The CDR3 DNA reads as TGTGCCAGCAGTCCGGACAGACGAGGGGAGACCCAGTACTTC. This gives the protein CASSPDRRGETQYF.

The V gene is TRBV5-1, the J gene TRBJ2-1; D unresolved. With 4 bases removed from V and 6 bases from J, the gap between germline ends came to 23 bases. CDR3 size: 17 residues. CDR1 SGHRS and CDR2 YFSETQ come from the germline V gene. For the CDR3, the DNA is TGCGCCAGCAGCCCTCAGGAACCAGTGCGGTGGAGCAATGAGCAGTTCTTC. Translation: CASSPQEPVRWSNEQFF.

This clonotype occurred a few times. The chain uses TRBV10-3 and TRBJ2-7, with TRBD1 matching 7 bases. CDR3 length equals 14 residues. J was trimmed by 1 base and V by 10 bases; bases with no gene match: 10. Germline V gives CDR1 ENHRY, CDR2 SYGVKD. The CDR3 sequence is CATFNPGQSYEQYF. The CDR3 nucleotides read TGTGCCACCTTCAACCCGGGACAGTCCTACGAGCAGTACTTC.

The chain joins TRBV5-1 to TRBJ2-2, with TRBD2 matching over 7 bases. The junction had 3 bases not matched to a gene; V was cut back by 2 bases and J by 5 bases. Germline V gene data show CDR1 as SGHRS and CDR2 as YFSETQ. The CDR3 has 14 amino acids. The CDR3 bases are TGCGCCAGCAGCTTCCCAGCGGGGACCGGGGAGCTGTTTTTT. It yields the protein CASSFPAGTGELFF. The full variable domain, with the rest looked up from reference TRBV5-1 and TRBJ2-2, is KAGVTQTPRYLIKTRGQQVTLSCSPISGHRSVSWYQQTPGQGLQFLFEYFSETQRNKGNFPGRFSGRQFSNSRSEMNVSTLELGDSALYLCASSFPAGTGELFFGEGSRLTVL.